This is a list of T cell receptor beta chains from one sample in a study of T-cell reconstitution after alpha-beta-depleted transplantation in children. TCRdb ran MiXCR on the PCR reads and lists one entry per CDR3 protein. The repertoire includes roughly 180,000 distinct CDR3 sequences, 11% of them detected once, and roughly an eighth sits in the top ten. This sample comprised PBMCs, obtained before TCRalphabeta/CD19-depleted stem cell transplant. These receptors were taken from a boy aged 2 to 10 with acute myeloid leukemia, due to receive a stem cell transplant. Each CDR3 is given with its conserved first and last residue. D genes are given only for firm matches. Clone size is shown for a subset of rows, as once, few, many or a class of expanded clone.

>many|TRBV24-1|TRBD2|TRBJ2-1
CATSGRLASGGYEQFF
TGTGCCACCAGTGGGCGGCTGGCCAGCGGGGGGTATGAGCAGTTCTTC
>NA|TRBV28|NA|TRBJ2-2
CASRDHLDTGELFF
TGTGCCAGCAGGGACCACTTAGACACCGGGGAGCTGTTTTTT
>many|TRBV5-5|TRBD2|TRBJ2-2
CASVGTSNTGELFF
TGTGCCAGCGTCGGGACTAGTAACACCGGGGAGCTGTTTTTT
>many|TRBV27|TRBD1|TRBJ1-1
CASSRRDSTTEAFF
TGTGCCAGCAGTAGAAGGGACAGTACCACTGAAGCTTTCTTT
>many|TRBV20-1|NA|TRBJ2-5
CSAPAGAQETQYF
TGCAGTGCTCCCGCGGGGGCCCAAGAGACCCAGTACTTC
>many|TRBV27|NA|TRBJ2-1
CASSHLTSNYNEQFF
TGTGCCAGCAGTCACTTAACATCGAATTACAATGAGCAGTTCTTC
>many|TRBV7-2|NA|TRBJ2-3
CASSVGRDADTQYF
TGTGCCAGCAGCGTTGGTAGGGACGCAGATACGCAGTATTTT
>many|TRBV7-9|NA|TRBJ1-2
CASTDRHYYGYTF
TGTGCCAGTACCGACAGGCACTACTATGGCTACACCTTC
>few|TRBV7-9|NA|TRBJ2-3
CASSWDQGDTQYF
TGTGCCAGCAGCTGGGATCAGGGCGATACGCAGTATTTT
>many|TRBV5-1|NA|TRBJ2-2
CASSSNSYTGELFF
TGCGCCAGCAGCTCAAACTCCTACACCGGGGAGCTGTTTTTT
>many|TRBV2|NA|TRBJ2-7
CASSEIGGHYEQYF
TGTGCCAGCAGTGAAATTGGTGGTCACTACGAGCAGTACTTC
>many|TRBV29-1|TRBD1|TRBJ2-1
CSVEDRDSLYF
TGCAGCGTTGAAGACCGGGACAGTCTTTACTTC
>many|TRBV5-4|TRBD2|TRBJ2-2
CASSSGLAGGRSNTGELFF
TGTGCCAGCAGCTCCGGACTAGCGGGAGGACGCTCGAACACCGGGGAGCTGTTTTTT
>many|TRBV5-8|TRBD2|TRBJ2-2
CASSLGLEPNTGELFF
TGTGCCAGCAGCCTCGGACTAGAACCGAACACCGGGGAGCTGTTTTTT
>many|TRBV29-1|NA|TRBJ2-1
CSVEVQGAYNEQFF
TGCAGCGTTGAAGTACAGGGAGCCTACAATGAGCAGTTCTTC
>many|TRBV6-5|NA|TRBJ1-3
CASSYLGSSGNTIYF
TGTGCCAGCAGTTACCTCGGGAGCTCTGGAAACACCATATATTTT
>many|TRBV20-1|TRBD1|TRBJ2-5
CSALLGTGARGETQYF
TGCAGTGCCCTACTGGGGACAGGGGCGCGAGGAGAGACCCAGTACTTC
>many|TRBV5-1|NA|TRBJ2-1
CASSLNGGFQGEQFF
TGCGCCAGCAGCTTGAATGGGGGGTTTCAGGGTGAGCAGTTCTTC
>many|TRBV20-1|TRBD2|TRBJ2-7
CSARVLGGPSYEQYF
TGCAGTGCTAGAGTGTTGGGAGGGCCGTCCTACGAGCAGTACTTC
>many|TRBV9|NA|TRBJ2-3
CASSVSFTTDTQYF
TGTGCCAGCAGCGTAAGCTTTACGACAGATACGCAGTATTTT
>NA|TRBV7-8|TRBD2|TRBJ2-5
CASSLGQLAGVQETQYF
TGTGCCAGCAGCTTAGGCCAACTAGCGGGGGTCCAAGAGACCCAGTACTTC
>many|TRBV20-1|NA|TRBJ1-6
CSVRTESSYNSPLHF
TGCAGTGTCCGGACAGAAAGCTCCTATAATTCACCCCTCCACTTT
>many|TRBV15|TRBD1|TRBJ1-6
CATSSPRGTAGGIGNSPLHF
TGTGCCACCAGCAGCCCTCGGGGGACAGCCGGGGGTATCGGTAATTCACCCCTCCACTTT
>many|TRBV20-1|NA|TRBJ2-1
CSARGEVSSYNEQFF
TGCAGTGCTAGAGGCGAGGTGAGCTCCTACAATGAGCAGTTCTTC
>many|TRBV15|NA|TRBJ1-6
CATSRDQIEILHF
TGTGCCACCAGCAGAGATCAAATAGAAATCCTCCACTTT
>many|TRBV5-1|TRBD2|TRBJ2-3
CASSPTPGTSRDTQYF
TGCGCCAGCAGCCCAACTCCGGGGACTAGCAGGGATACGCAGTATTTT
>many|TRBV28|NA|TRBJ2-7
CASSFRARAYEQYF
NA
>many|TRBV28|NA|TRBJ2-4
CASGGHRAHIQYF
TGTGCCAGTGGGGGCCACAGGGCGCACATTCAGTACTTC
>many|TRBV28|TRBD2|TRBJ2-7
CASTTYRASGSSYEQYF
TGTGCCAGCACCACTTATCGGGCTAGCGGGAGCTCCTACGAGCAGTACTTC
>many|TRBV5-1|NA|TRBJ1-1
CASSLTGFFTEAFF
TGCGCCAGCAGCTTGACAGGGTTCTTCACTGAAGCTTTCTTT
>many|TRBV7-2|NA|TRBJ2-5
CASSLPPGPPQEYF
TGTGCCAGCAGCTTACCCCCGGGACCCCCCCAGGAGTACTTC
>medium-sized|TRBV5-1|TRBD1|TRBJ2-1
CASSIGQGSYNEQFF
TGCGCCAGCAGCATAGGACAGGGTTCCTACAATGAGCAGTTCTTC
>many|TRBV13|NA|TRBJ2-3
CASSDQDTQYF
TGTGCCAGCAGCGACCAGGATACGCAGTATTTT
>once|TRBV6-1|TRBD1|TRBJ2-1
CASSEARDRGRFF
TGTGCCAGCAGTGAAGCAAGGGACAGGGGTAGGTTCTTC
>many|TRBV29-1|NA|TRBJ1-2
CSVPPSSGGAGGYTF
TGCAGCGTTCCCCCCTCGAGTGGGGGCGCGGGGGGCTACACCTTC